This T cell receptor beta chain was observed in a study of vaccination effects on CD4 cells after COVID-19. ViraFEST expansion of antigen-specific CD4+ T cells with viral peptide pools preceded sequencing. Culture proceeded for 10 days, and CD4+ T cells were then isolated. Vaccinees lacked prior SARS-CoV-2 infection and tested negative for nucleocapsid antibodies. Every well got over 1.5 million PBMC, which were grown with 8.5 to 10 IU/ml IL-2 and about 9.7 ug/ml peptides. Produced via immunoSEQ multiplex PCR; TCRdb's table is partial and in-frame only. Of 41,000 or so clones in the sample, around 77% were seen once. Germline V gene lookup returns CDR1 MNHEY and CDR2 SVGAGI. The CDR3 covers 14 residues. Trimming left V 6 bases short and J 4 bases short, with 14 bases between. Study-level findings and limits: After vaccination of healthy people, only 1 of 255 vaccine-induced clones cross-reacted with common cold coronaviruses. Convalescent patients were scarce in the study, and it lacked early post-infection timepoints.

Comments on this clone: Its specificity is not known.

This clonotype was obtained from a human donor who received a COVID-19 vaccine. Here the sequenced sample was CD4+ T cells from PBMCs cultured with HCoV-NL63 spike peptides, taken before COVID-19 vaccination. V gene TRBV6-5 combines with J gene TRBJ2-3; D ambiguous. CDR3: CASRLSTVADTQYF. The CDR3 nucleotides are TGTGCCAGCAGACTCTCGACCGTAGCAGATACGCAGTATTTT.